Listed here are 24 T cell receptor beta chains from one sample, sequenced in a study of a mutant IDH1 vaccine in newly diagnosed glioma. Using immunoSEQ multiplex PCR, the repertoire was profiled, and TCRdb retains in-frame clones only, with some absent. This sample has tens of thousands of clones, with approximately 87% found just once. Their cognate antigens are unknown. As to time point: week 35, safety follow-up. Mutant IDH1 20-mer peptide, at 300 ug, made up each vaccine dose, with topical imiquimod. The sequenced sample was PBMCs, obtained from a glioma patient whose treatment included an IDH1 peptide vaccine. The receptors originated from a man aged 35 to 55 with glioma.

J is TRBJ2-7 and V is TRBV27; 9 bases match TRBD1. CDR1 and CDR2 from the germline V gene are MNHEY and SMNVEV (reference sequence). The V segment lost 4 bases and the J segment 5 bases; nucleotides outside the gene matches: 6. The CDR3 has 14 residues. CDR3 sequence reads: CASSSGQGLNEQYF. In DNA form, the CDR3 reads TGTGCCAGCAGTTCCGGACAGGGGTTGAACGAGCAGTACTTC.

The rearrangement uses TRBV7-9 and TRBJ2-6; D is unresolved. The CDR3 runs 14 residues. The germline V and J ends were trimmed by 2 bases and 2 bases, with 4 bases remaining between them. The germline CDR1 and CDR2 sequences are SEHNR and FQNEAQ (reference sequence). The CDR3 region is CASSLNTGANVLTF. CDR3 bases: TGTGCCAGCAGCTTAAATACTGGGGCCAACGTCCTGACTTTC.

In this sample, this clone turned up a few times. The junction shows a germline mismatch at one end, possibly a read error. The chain is built from TRBV7-7 and TRBJ2-7; 7 nucleotides match TRBD2. There are 13 residues in the CDR3. The germline gives CDR1 SSHAT, CDR2 FNYEAQ (reference sequence). CDR3 amino acids: CASSLASGAEQYF. CDR3 DNA: TGTGCTAGCAGCTTAGCGAGCGGGGCCGAGCAGTACTTC.

The chain employs TRBV4-1 and TRBJ2-7; tentatively, D is TRBD2 (6 bases). The V gene's germline CDR1 is MGHRA and CDR2 YSYEKL. Trimming left V 1 base short and J 6 bases short, with 16 bases between. The CDR3 has 15 residues. The CDR3 spells CASSQAPGLPSEQYF. The CDR3, as DNA: TGCGCCAGCAGCCAAGCCCCGGGACTCCCTAGCGAGCAGTACTTC.

This clone was detected only once. The gene calls are TRBV7-9 and TRBJ2-2; TRBD1 might be the D (6 bases). Germline V gene sequence: CDR1 SEHNR, CDR2 FQNEAQ (reference sequence). The V gene lost 5 bases and the J gene lost 5 bases, with 12 bases spanning the gap. The CDR3 spans 14 residues. The CDR3 nucleotides are TGTGCCAGCAGCGGACACAGGGTTACCGGGGAGCTGTTTTTT. Amino acids: CASSGHRVTGELFF. Together with reference TRBV7-9 and TRBJ2-2, the CDR3 gives the full variable domain: DTGVSQNPRHKITKRGQNVTFRCDPISEHNRLYWYRQTLGQGPEFLTYFQNEAQLEKSRLLSDRFSAERPKGSFSTLEIQRTEQGDSAMYLCASSGHRVTGELFFGEGSRLTVL.

The CDR3 protein is CASSLWETQYF. The CDR3 coding sequence is TGTGCCAGCAGCTTATGGGAGACCCAGTACTTC. This chain connects TRBV7-9 to TRBJ2-5; D is ambiguous. Per the germline V gene, CDR1 is SEHNR and CDR2 is FQNEAQ (reference sequence). The V gene lost 2 bases and the J gene lost 5 bases, with 3 bases spanning the gap. The CDR3 has 11 residues.

This chain links TRBV10-3 with TRBJ2-2, with D possibly being TRBD2 (6 bases). CDR1 is ENHRY and CDR2 is SYGVKD in the germline V gene. The CDR3 length is 16 residues. With 6 bases removed from V and 0 bases from J, the gap between germline ends came to 14 bases. The CDR3 DNA sequence: TGTGCCATCAGGAGGGTCGGGGGAGCGAACACCGGGGAGCTGTTTTTT. This gives the protein CAIRRVGGANTGELFF.

The chain couples TRBV7-6 to TRBJ2-7; TRBD2 matches 7 bases. This CDR3 region has 14 residues. J gave up 3 bases and V 3 bases, and 5 bases lay outside the gene matches. CDR1 and CDR2 from the germline V gene are SGHVS and FNYEAQ. The CDR3 sequence: CASSFGEGGYEQYF. The CDR3, as DNA: TGTGCCAGCAGCTTCGGGGAGGGCGGCTACGAGCAGTACTTC.

The chain combines TRBV6-8 with TRBJ2-7; D is possibly TRBD1 (6 bases). CDR1 is MNHGY, CDR2 SAAAGT, per germline. The ends were cut back, 7 bases at V and 3 bases at J, with 19 bases in the middle. The CDR3 is made up of 15 amino acids. CDR3 bases: TGTGCCAGCACATTGGACAGCACGGAGTACTACGAGCAGTACTTC. Translation gives CASTLDSTEYYEQYF.

This chain uses TRBV18 with TRBJ2-1, with TRBD2 matching over 9 bases. Germline V gene lookup returns CDR1 KGHSH and CDR2 LQKENI. The V and J ends lost 0 bases and 8 bases, in that order; junction bases with no gene match: 2. The CDR3 runs 14 residues. CDR3 loop: CASSPPSGSDEQFF. The CDR3 DNA is TGTGCCAGCTCACCACCTAGCGGGAGCGATGAGCAGTTCTTC.

The rearrangement links TRBV5-4 to TRBJ2-4; perhaps TRBD1 as D (6 bases). V was pared by 3 bases and J by 0 bases, with 7 bases between. The CDR3 contains 14 residues. CDR1 and CDR2 from the germline V gene are SGHNT and YYREEE (reference sequence). The CDR3 reads CASSSGEAKNIQYF. The CDR3 DNA is TGTGCCAGCAGCTCAGGGGAAGCCAAAAACATTCAGTACTTC.

This sequence joins TRBV21-1 and TRBJ1-2; TRBD1, the table's D call, lacks a check against the DNA. TRBV21-1 is noted as a pseudogene. This CDR3 has 14 amino acids. The CDR3 region is CASSKTDSRHGYTF. Here the CDR3 DNA reads TGTGCCAGCAGCAAGACCGACAGCAGACATGGCTACACCTTC.

V and J are TRBV5-4 and TRBJ1-5; D is perhaps TRBD1 (5 bases). Per the germline V gene, CDR1 is SGHNT and CDR2 is YYREEE (reference sequence). V gave up 0 bases and J gave up 9 bases, with 22 bases separating them. The CDR3 spans 17 residues. The CDR3 reads CASSLGASKGAVGPQHF. CDR3 sequence (DNA): TGTGCCAGCAGCTTGGGTGCTTCGAAAGGGGCGGTGGGGCCCCAGCATTTT.

V usage is TRBV18 and J usage is TRBJ1-1; D perhaps matches TRBD1 (5 bases). The CDR3 spans 13 residues. Between the trimmed V and J ends, which lost 4 bases and 3 bases, there was a span of 9 bases. The V gene's germline CDR1 is KGHSH and CDR2 LQKENI. In DNA form, the CDR3 reads TGTGCCAGCTCACTGAACAGGTACACTGAAGCTTTCTTT. Encoded protein: CASSLNRYTEAFF.

V gene TRBV5-1 combines with J gene TRBJ2-1, with unresolved D. This CDR3 is 11 amino acids long. In germline, CDR1 is SGHRS, CDR2 YFSETQ. V shed 3 bases and J shed 8 bases, with 6 bases lying between them. This CDR3 is CASSSRYEQFF. The CDR3 DNA sequence: TGCGCCAGCAGCTCGAGGTATGAGCAGTTCTTC. The full variable domain, rest sourced from reference TRBV5-1 and TRBJ2-1, is KAGVTQTPRYLIKTRGQQVTLSCSPISGHRSVSWYQQTPGQGLQFLFEYFSETQRNKGNFPGRFSGRQFSNSRSEMNVSTLELGDSALYLCASSSRYEQFFGPGTRLTVL.

This clone appeared once. This chain connects TRBV7-2 to TRBJ2-2; TRBD2 aligns across 8 bases. The CDR3 consists of 15 residues. Germline V gene lookup returns CDR1 SGHTA and CDR2 FQGNSA. Germline trimming cut 6 bases from V and 5 bases from J; bases unmatched to any gene: 8. The CDR3 protein is CASRSVGGGTGELFF. CDR3 in DNA: TGTGCCAGCAGGAGTGTTGGCGGGGGGACCGGGGAGCTGTTTTTT. Looking up the rest from reference TRBV7-2 and TRBJ2-2 gives the full variable domain: GAGVSQSPSNKVTEKGKDVELRCDPISGHTALYWYRQSLGQGLEFLIYFQGNSAPDKSGLPSDRFSAERTGGSVSTLTIQRTQQEDSAVYLCASRSVGGGTGELFFGEGSRLTVL.

The rearrangement uses TRBV19 and TRBJ2-3; 7 bases fit TRBD1. The V gene's germline CDR1 is LNHDA and CDR2 SQIVND (reference sequence). Unmatched junction bases numbered 6, after V lost 7 bases and J lost 2 bases. This CDR3 comprises 14 residues. CDR3 bases: TGTGCCAGTAATAGAGGGGGCGTCACAGATACGCAGTATTTT. Protein: CASNRGGVTDTQYF.

The chain couples TRBV5-1 to TRBJ1-2, with 7 bases aligning to TRBD1. There are 15 residues in the CDR3. Germline trimming cut 0 bases from V and 4 bases from J; bases unmatched to any gene: 6. CDR1 and CDR2 from the germline V gene are SGHRS and YFSETQ. The CDR3 sequence: CASSLGEGAAYGYTF. In nucleotides, the CDR3 is TGCGCCAGCAGCTTGGGCGAGGGGGCAGCCTATGGCTACACCTTC.

The CDR3 loop reads CASSPGMAYEQYF. Here the CDR3 DNA reads TGTGCCAGCTCACCAGGGATGGCCTACGAGCAGTACTTC. The chain couples TRBV18 to TRBJ2-7; the D is unclear. CDR3 length: 13 amino acids. V lost 2 bases to trimming and J lost 2 bases, with 7 bases between them. Per germline, CDR1 KGHSH and CDR2 LQKENI.

The chain joins TRBV7-3 to TRBJ1-1; 9 bases are a match to TRBD1. Germline CDR1 reads SGHTA; CDR2 reads FQGTGA. V lost 2 bases and J lost 7; bases outside the gene matches: 5. This CDR3 is built from 14 residues. CDR3 loop: CASSLAGQGSEAFF. For the CDR3, the DNA is TGTGCCAGCAGCTTAGCGGGACAGGGTAGTGAAGCTTTCTTT.

The chain recombines TRBV27 with TRBJ2-5; 8 bases fit TRBD2. The CDR3 extends over 14 amino acids. Germline trimming cut 2 bases from V and 8 bases from J; bases unmatched to any gene: 7. Germline CDR1 reads MNHEY; CDR2 reads SMNVEV (reference sequence). CDR3 DNA: TGTGCCAGCAGTTTACCCCGACTAGCGTGTACCCAGTACTTC. Translating gives CASSLPRLACTQYF.

The rearrangement uses TRBV4-2 and TRBJ2-1; 7 bases are a match to TRBD2. This CDR3 contains 15 residues. Trimming at V came to 4 bases and at J to 0 bases, leaving 3 bases not matched to a gene. CDR1 is LGHNA, CDR2 YNFKEQ, per germline. The CDR3 nucleotides read TGTGCCAGCAGCCCAACTAGCGCCTCCTACAATGAGCAGTTCTTC. This gives the protein CASSPTSASYNEQFF.

The gene calls are TRBV4-1 and TRBJ2-7; 9 bases line up with TRBD1. In germline, CDR1 is MGHRA, CDR2 YSYEKL. The CDR3 consists of 15 residues. The V and J ends lost 1 base and 5 bases, in that order; junction bases with no gene match: 6. DNA of the CDR3: TGCGCCAGCAGCCAAGCGGGACAGGGAGGCGACGAGCAGTACTTC. It encodes CASSQAGQGGDEQYF.

The V gene is TRBV9, the J gene TRBJ1-3, with 8 nucleotides matching TRBD1. Germline trimming cut 4 bases from V and 7 bases from J; bases unmatched to any gene: 7. This CDR3 is built from 14 residues. The germline CDR1 and CDR2 sequences are SGDLS and YYNGEE. The CDR3 coding sequence is TGTGCCAGCAGCCGCGGACAGGGTTCTAACACCATATATTTT. This sequence encodes CASSRGQGSNTIYF.